This TCR beta chain came from a study of identical twins. Study results and caveats: Compared with unrelated sharing, twin-shared out-of-frame alpha sequences had more low-probability sequences. The degree of excess twin sharing was weaker in beta out-of-frame sequences. Memory repertoires showed no such pattern, whereas abundant cord blood beta clonotypes carried fewer insertions.

This clonotype has just a few counts. The antigen is undetermined. TCRdb redid the calling of the 5' RACE reads with MiXCR, one entry per CDR3 protein. This table has a few hundred thousand distinct CDR3 sequences, 10% appearing once. This CDR3 comprises 14 residues. Germline-derived CDR1 and CDR2 are SGHRS and YFSETQ. Trimming at V came to 3 bases and at J to 4 bases, leaving 2 bases not matched to a gene. This rearrangement joins TRBV5-1 to TRBJ1-1, with 11 bases fitting TRBD1. This clonotype was sampled from a man in his fifties or sixties in good health. Input material: memory T cells sorted from blood. CDR3 protein: CASSSGTGGTEAFF. CDR3 DNA: TGCGCCAGCAGCTCGGGGACAGGGGGCACTGAAGCTTTCTTT.